This entry concerns a single T cell receptor (beta chain). Which antigen it targets is not known. One junction end does not reproduce the germline sequence, and a read error may be involved. The data originate from a study of blood T cells in healthy people across ages (dated by TCRdb to the mid-2010s). For context, the study as a whole: In model experiments, template switching captured about one uniquely barcoded TCR beta cDNA molecule for every two T cells. To track age-related changes in TCR beta repertoire diversity, the study relied on deep sequencing normalized with unique cDNA molecular identifiers. The donors were divided into four age groups: young (average approximately 15 years), middle-aged (about 40), aged (under 70) and long-lived (82). To avoid experimental bias, donors of different ages were randomly spread across the sequencing lanes. The study analyzed two additional independent replicas of 1 million unique cDNA reads from the same blood draw for two donors, one aged 18 to 29 and one aged 80 or older. General study outcomes and caveats: The percentage of naive T cells measured by flow cytometry correlated strongly with observed TCR beta diversity. Observed TCR beta diversity per million T cells fell roughly linearly with age, and a significant reduction was already apparent by age approximately 41. Since profiling was done on bulk unsorted PBMCs, naive and antigen-experienced compartments could not be conclusively compared. Total diversity estimates from one million sequenced T cells were considered lower bounds and underestimates. Because the CMV infection status of the donors was unknown, age-related changes in expanded clonotypes may potentially have been confounded. Compared with the aged group, more naive CD4+ T cells, fewer expanded clones and increased TCR diversity were shown by the long-lived group, suggesting age selection.

The CDR3, cysteine through phenylalanine, is 13 amino acids long. Here the CDR3 DNA is all that survives: 39 bases in frame from base 1. Per the germline V gene, SQVTM is the CDR1 and ANQGSEA is the CDR2. Donors were 30 to 45 systemically healthy Caucasian individuals from Russia aged roughly 6 to 100 years. Each donor gave ten milliliters of peripheral blood, collected into EDTA-treated Vacutainer tubes. PBMCs were isolated by Ficoll-Paque density-gradient centrifugation, with at least 6.5 million obtained per sample. Total RNA, at least 5.5 micrograms per sample, was extracted from PBMCs with Trizol reagent. For every donor, flow cytometry on a PBMC aliquot measured the percentage of naive CD45RAhigh/CD27high T cells. Library generation was performed with 5' RACE. TCRdb shows the sequencer as Illumina HiSeq 2500. A second PCR of roughly 7 to 11 cycles was performed with a sample-barcoded 5' primer and a J-beta primer mix. Each TCR beta cDNA molecule received a unique molecular identifier from a template-switch 5' adaptor carrying 12 random nucleotides. At least 3 million CDR3-containing paired-end reads were obtained from each sample. All of the RNA was converted into first-strand cDNA using the Mint cDNA synthesis kit, with a TRBC-specific oligonucleotide serving as the primer. Following uracil-DNA glycosylase treatment, a first 18-cycle PCR with universal primers M1SS and BC2_uni_R was performed on all cDNA. The source study handled its data this way. Normalization of each sample was performed by random selection of 1 million high-quality reads, each carrying a distinct molecular identifier. Reads with shared molecular identifiers were discarded instead of being binned into consensus sequences. MiTCR, set to a Q25 quality threshold and the strictest error-elimination algorithm, was used for CDR3 identification, clonotype clustering and error correction. Lower-bound total TCR beta diversity was estimated with a nonparametric unseen species model using Euler transformation. TCRdb trimmed the raw reads at Q25, called clones with MiXCR and kept productive beta chains. Identical CDR3 proteins give one entry, which carries the most common genes and DNA. The authors' filters were not applied to this entry. The sample profile shows about 1,400,000 distinct CDR3 sequences; approximately 59% of them were found once. The ten largest make up about 6.7% of the sample.

This receptor was taken from a man between 18 and 35 years old in good health. The sequenced material came from blood. The V and J genes are TRBV29-1 and TRBJ2-3; tentative D gene TRBD1, with 5 bases matching. The bases are TGCAGCGTTGAGGGGAAGGTCACAGGTACGCAGTATTTT. This translates into CSVEGKVTGTQYF.